The sequence of this T cell receptor beta chain was determined in a study of cytomegalovirus exposure and HLA in healthy donors (dated by TCRdb to the late 2010s). Notes on the research overall: In an earlier analysis of several hundred of the donors, 250 to 350 Gb of sequence data and some 100 million unique TCR beta sequences from about 179 million T cells were reported. To decide whether each TCR beta V gene segment behaved as functional or pseudogenic, an earlier analysis of 587 of the donors relied on high-throughput TCR beta sequencing. All discovery cohort repertoires had been generated on a single sequencing platform. The T cell repertoires of several hundred subjects were profiled by immunosequencing and related to cytomegalovirus serostatus. Roughly 290 gigabases of sequencing data and around 85 million unique TCR sequences made up an early release that covered over 550 HLA-typed donors. The later analysis used no new phenotypic data to find candidate immune exposures, relying instead on TCR beta sequences and their occurrence across donors. About 5 DR-DQ haplotypes were handled as single units for association and clustering, since linkage in the cohort was strong. A later analysis re-analyzed previously published TCR beta repertoires from several hundred donors and added high-resolution HLA genotyping to study TCR occurrence patterns. The study combined high-throughput TCR immunosequencing, statistical association of individual TCRs with disease status, and machine learning to predict cytomegalovirus infection status. Of the 300 to 400 genotyped donors, approximately 80% fell in the genetic ancestry cluster associated with self-reported Caucasian donors. Both class I and class II loci were covered by HLA typing, at four-digit resolution. On average, 235,054 unique TCR beta nucleotide sequences were sequenced per donor among about 400 genotyped donors of the cohort, with roughly a sixth of those sequences being non-productive. Typing coverage differed by locus: A, B, C, DRB1 and DQB1 were typed in roughly 620-630 donors, DQA1 in approximately 520, DPA1 in some 600, and DPB1 in 472. Along with the roughly 710-subject first cohort, a separate validation cohort of over a hundred different subjects was used. Donor age, sex, ethnicity and CMV serostatus were compiled alongside the repertoire data. In a later genetic analysis, genome-wide SNP genotypes for about three fifths of the roughly 670 donors were used, and that subset was treated as a discovery cohort. The study was designed to test whether signatures of past pathogen exposure could be identified by cataloging public T cell receptors. Overall results and qualifications from the work: Specific HLA alleles were associated with 15,000 to 20,000 TCR beta sequences at a false discovery rate of 0.05 in a later analysis. A later analysis reported that several top co-occurrence clusters appeared linked to parvovirus B19, influenza, CMV and Epstein-Barr virus. The presence/absence analyses assumed that sequencing depth was roughly uniform across donors, and that assumption may not be true. This cohort had only TCR beta chains sequenced, and the lack of alpha or paired-chain data limited which features could be detected. In both the original and validation cohorts, the classifier was reported to diagnose cytomegalovirus status with high specificity and sensitivity. Approximately 16 rarely observed V segments, including chromosome 9 orphons, were excluded from the earlier analysis of almost 600 of the donors because counts were too low. In a later analysis, TCR association rates were found to vary across HLA loci, with the most associated TCRs seen for DRB1 alleles and the fewest for HLA-C alleles. A later analysis found that most CMV-associated TCR beta chains appeared HLA-restricted, with HLA associations seemingly driven largely by CMV exposure. An association between a missense DCLRE1C variant and V-gene and J-gene trimming of TCR beta chains was found in a later genetic analysis and replicated in an independent cohort. In vitro tests confirmed that a few of the cytomegalovirus-associated TCR beta chains recognize cytomegalovirus antigens. HLA typing was unavailable for some donors at each locus, so association tests used only the typed subset. Some IMGT-functional V segments, including TRBV6-2 and TRBV6-3, could not be distinguished by the 87-base-pair reads and were therefore excluded. A further reported finding was that TCR beta sequences accurately predicted the HLA-A and HLA-B alleles for most subjects in the first cohort. The authors suggested that the approach could potentially be extended to other disease states and immunological phenotypes. A later analysis found that HLA-associated TCR beta chains were more clonally expanded and had lower generation probabilities than equally common non-associated chains. Linkage disequilibrium might explain the correlated functional status among segregating V segments, but an unknown experimental factor could not be excluded. Most TCR sequences were seen in very few donors, while some public TCRs were found in many individuals. In a later genetic analysis, fewer N-insertions in productive TCRs were reported among donors in an Asian-associated ancestry cluster than the approximately 670-donor mean. In the study, around 160 TCR beta chains were listed as associated with cytomegalovirus. Assigning TCR associations to individual alleles was difficult when HLA alleles, especially DR and DQ, strongly co-occurred. The sequencing pipeline was judged likely to have produced a cluster of highly shared sequence variants as a technical artifact. CMV serostatus was the only immune exposure information available for the cohort. Broadly in line with IMGT annotations, most TCR beta V segments showed up in productive rearrangements about 87% or about 30% of the time in an earlier analysis of roughly 590 of the donors.

Trimming leaves V shorter by 6 bases and J shorter by 1 base, with the junction holding 4 bases beyond the gene matches. In the germline V gene (reference sequence), CDR1 corresponds to MNHNY and CDR2 to SVGAGI. The CDR3 spans 16 residues, from the cysteine through the phenylalanine. Just the 48-base CDR3 DNA is kept, in frame starting at base 1. Remarks on this clone: The clone's antigen remains unknown. Base qualities were left out, and no much larger clone turns up one base away.

The method was the immunoSEQ multiplex PCR assay. A mixture of 60 forward primers for TCR Vbeta segments and 13 reverse primers for TCR Jbeta segments was used in the multiplex PCR. The CDR3 region of rearranged TCR beta genes was amplified from genomic DNA by a multiplex PCR assay. The amplified TCR beta libraries were sequenced on the Illumina HiSeq System as 87-base-pair reads. In the authors' own workflow: A later analysis counted about 80 million unique TCR beta chains across the 670 or so repertoires, and some 11 million of these chains were shared by at least two donors. To remove PCR and sequencing errors, raw reads were error-corrected and collapsed into unique sequences using a nearest-neighbor algorithm that merged closely related sequences. CDR3 sequences were aligned to IMGT reference sequences to assign V, D and J gene segments. For a sequence to be retained, a match of at least six nucleotides to both a V gene segment and a J gene segment was required. A rearrangement counted as productive if the CDR3 had no stop codons and remained in frame with V and J, and every other rearrangement counted as non-productive. Following IMGT convention, CDR3 was defined as the stretch from the second conserved V-encoded cysteine to the conserved J-encoded phenylalanine. The earlier analysis of about 610 of the donors excluded any sequence lacking an unambiguous match to a single V gene segment. An earlier analysis of fewer than 650 of the donors classified V segments as functional when productive rearrangements were above 56.7% and as segregating when the standard deviation between donors was above 5%. A statistical classification framework was built for diagnosing cytomegalovirus status from the catalog of TCR beta chain sequences. In a later analysis, V and J genes were assigned by comparing TCR nucleotide sequences against IMGT/GENE-DB human TR gene sequences. The TCRdist pipeline was used in a later analysis to assign CDR3 sequences and most-parsimonious VDJ recombination scenarios. In a later analysis, every TCR beta chain was defined by the combination of its CDR3 amino acid sequence and its V-gene family, and reads without a unique V-gene family were dropped. To address suspected cross-contamination and a sequencing artifact, a later analysis removed around 600 highly shared, low-generation-probability nucleotide sequences. In a later analysis, a clonal expansion index for each public chain was calculated from normalized within-repertoire ranks of inferred template counts. Generation probabilities in a later analysis came from a VDJ recombination model fitted to out-of-frame rearrangements, and those results were checked against IGoR. In a later analysis, TCR-TCR, TCR-HLA and TCR-CMV co-occurrence was scored with hypergeometric tests, and a repertoire-size bias correction was applied to TCR pairs. To estimate false discovery rates, a later analysis permuted the HLA or CMV assignments 20 times. In a later analysis, co-occurring TCRs were grouped with DBSCAN, and TCRdist sequence similarity was added when clustering was performed within HLA-allele-positive subsets. Co-occurrence clustering excluded repertoires with fewer than 30,000 or more than 120,000 public chains, plus five with anomalous nucleotide sharing. TCRdb took over this immuneACCESS table, retaining in-frame rearrangements with V and J assigned. Such tables are incomplete; in checked studies, under half of the missing clones stem from an unresolved V gene, and the remainder is unexplained. That table supplies the V and J calls and clone size; D and trimming were determined from the DNA. The sample table contains 160,000 or so clones; only one count was recorded for over 80% of them. The ten largest clones represent 1.5% of the sample.

The cohort was made up of about 610 healthy bone marrow donors. At the time of sampling, every cohort member was nominally healthy, though immune exposures that went unrecorded were likely present. The donor tested CMV seronegative, placing the donor among the 350 to 400 seronegative members of the cohort. Every donor gave a peripheral blood sample, and the peripheral blood mononuclear cells from that sample were used for TCR beta sequencing. The Qiagen DNeasy Blood Extraction Kit was used to extract genomic DNA from the blood cell samples. Here the chain combines TRBV6-6 and TRBJ2-2; the central 11 bases match TRBD2. This sequence was found in a woman under 30 in good health and CMV-seronegative. The specimen sequenced was PBMCs. At the DNA level, the sequence is TGTGCCAGCAGCCTCGGGACTAGCGGGAACACCGGGGAGCTGTTTTTT. It codes for CASSLGTSGNTGELFF.